Following are 29 T cell receptor beta chains from one sample sequenced in a study of human T cells and chemical hapten exposure. Each CDR3 protein gets one entry after TCRdb re-called the RACE reads with MiXCR. Of some 180,000 distinct CDR3 sequences in the sample, 20% to 25% were seen once. Time point: patch test 1, 2 weeks after DPC sensitization. Treatment reported: therapeutic diphenylcyclopropenone sensitization with weekly scalp DPC. The sample consisted of whole blood, taken in connection with sensitization to the hapten diphenylcyclopropenone (DPC). The receptors derive from a woman aged 45-65 years with alopecia areata. Some clones in this sample may be carry-over from other donors' samples.

The chain is built from TRBV20-1 and TRBJ2-2, with unresolved D. Germline CDR1 DFQATT, CDR2 SNEGSKA (reference sequence). CDR3 length: 13 amino acids. Trimming removed 1 base at V and 5 bases at J, with 8 bases between. As DNA, the CDR3 is TGCAGTGCTAGAGCCCCGGGTACCGGGGAGCTGTTTTTT. This translates into CSARAPGTGELFF.

As for this clonotype: A junction boundary mismatches the germline segment, possibly from a read error. The CDR3 loop is CAISSGRETDMQYF. The CDR3 DNA sequence: TGTGCCATCTCGAGCGGGAGGGAAACAGATATGCAGTATTTT. V gene TRBV10-3 combines with J gene TRBJ2-3; 10 bases fit TRBD2. Germline V CDR1 and CDR2: ENHRY, SYGVKD. The CDR3 consists of 14 residues.

There are a few counts of this clonotype. This rearrangement joins TRBV29-1 to TRBJ2-1, with D perhaps being TRBD1 or TRBD2 (5 bases each). Germline CDR1 and CDR2: SQVTM and ANQGSEA. Trimming pared 5 bases from V and 3 bases from J, leaving 11 bases between. CDR3 length: 13 residues. The CDR3 bases are TGCAGCGTTAGGGACGGATACTACAATGAGCAGTTCTTC. It yields the protein CSVRDGYYNEQFF.

This clonotype was counted only a few times. The rearrangement joins TRBV6-6 to TRBJ2-1, with TRBD2 matching 10 bases. The CDR3 runs 13 residues. CDR1 is MNHNY, CDR2 SVGAGI, per germline (reference sequence). After removal of 9 bases from V and 10 bases from J, the junction contained 9 bases not matched to a gene. The CDR3 sequence is CASQREGLGEQFF. CDR3 nucleotide sequence: TGTGCCAGTCAGCGGGAGGGCCTAGGAGAGCAGTTCTTC.

The rearrangement uses TRBV20-1 and TRBJ1-2; D gene ambiguous. CDR3 length: 13 residues. The V and J ends lost 3 bases and 6 bases respectively, with 14 bases between them. Looked up from germline, CDR1 is DFQATT and CDR2 is SNEGSKA (reference sequence). DNA of the CDR3: TGCAGTGCTAGTGATGGGAGGTTAGATGGCTACACCTTC. Its translation: CSASDGRLDGYTF.

This clonotype was observed a handful of times. The chain carries TRBV29-1 and TRBJ1-4, with D tentatively TRBD1 (6 bases). V was shortened by 6 bases and J by 3 bases, with 11 bases between the two germline ends. Germline V CDR1 and CDR2: SQVTM, ANQGSEA. The CDR3 runs to 13 residues. CDR3 in amino acids: CSVMDSPNEKLFF. The CDR3 DNA is TGCAGCGTGATGGACAGTCCTAATGAAAAACTGTTTTTT.

This CDR3 reads CSVELGRERAGELFF. The CDR3 DNA is TGCAGCGTTGAGTTGGGGCGGGAGAGGGCCGGGGAGCTGTTTTTT. This chain uses TRBV29-1 with TRBJ2-2, with 7 bases that match TRBD2. Germline CDR1 SQVTM, CDR2 ANQGSEA. After removal of 3 bases from V and 6 bases from J, the junction contained 10 bases not matched to a gene. This CDR3 spans 15 amino acids.

The V gene is TRBV27, the J gene TRBJ1-2; D is possibly TRBD1 (6 bases). This CDR3 region has 13 residues. The germline V and J ends were trimmed by 6 bases and 3 bases, with 11 bases remaining between them. CDR1 is MNHEY and CDR2 is SMNVEV in the germline V gene (reference sequence). CDR3 sequence reads: CASRIGGDYGYTF. The CDR3 DNA sequence: TGTGCCAGCAGAATTGGGGGCGACTATGGCTACACCTTC.

There are a few counts of this clonotype. The gene calls are TRBV2 and TRBJ2-7; D is perhaps TRBD2 (6 bases). The germline gives CDR1 SNHLY, CDR2 FYNNEI. Trimming took off 2 bases at V and 3 bases at J, with 11 bases between the two ends. The CDR3 sequence is 14 residues long. CDR3: CASSEWRDGYEQYF. Here the CDR3 DNA reads TGTGCCAGCAGTGAATGGAGGGATGGCTACGAGCAGTACTTC.

This clonotype has ten or more counts. The chain links TRBV6-6 to TRBJ2-1; D is unclear. The germline V gene encodes CDR1 MNHNY and CDR2 SVGAGI (reference sequence). The CDR3 spans 12 residues. V lost 2 bases and J lost 9, with 8 bases in between. The CDR3 bases are TGTGCCAGCAGTTACCCAACCAGTGAGCAGTTCTTC. This gives the protein CASSYPTSEQFF.

The rearrangement links TRBV7-9 to TRBJ2-2, with 8 nucleotides matching TRBD2. The CDR3 spans 15 residues. The V and J ends lost 10 bases and 2 bases, in that order; junction bases with no gene match: 9. Germline CDR1 reads SEHNR; CDR2 reads FQNEAQ (reference sequence). CDR3 sequence reads: CATHGGDTNTGELFF. The CDR3 DNA reads TGTGCCACCCACGGGGGGGACACCAACACCGGGGAGCTGTTTTTT. Full variable domain (missing parts from reference TRBV7-9 and TRBJ2-2): DTGVSQNPRHKITKRGQNVTFRCDPISEHNRLYWYRQTLGQGPEFLTYFQNEAQLEKSRLLSDRFSAERPKGSFSTLEIQRTEQGDSAMYLCATHGGDTNTGELFFGEGSRLTVL.

This clonotype was detected once. This chain links TRBV10-3 with TRBJ2-1; TRBD2 matches at 8 bases. This CDR3 is built from 15 residues. Germline CDR1 reads ENHRY; CDR2 reads SYGVKD. The J segment lost 7 bases and the V segment lost 0 bases, leaving 5 bases of the junction unmatched. The CDR3, as DNA: TGTGCCATCAGTGAGTCGGTGACTAGCGTAAATGAGCAGTTCTTC. Translation: CAISESVTSVNEQFF.

CDR3 amino acids: CASREIATNEKLFF. The DNA for the CDR3 is TGTGCCAGCAGAGAAATTGCAACTAATGAAAAACTGTTTTTT. V is TRBV2 and J is TRBJ1-4; D remains ambiguous. Germline V gene lookup returns CDR1 SNHLY and CDR2 FYNNEI. The CDR3 is 14 residues long. With 6 bases removed from V and 0 bases from J, the gap between germline ends came to 8 bases.

The chain is built from TRBV7-9 and TRBJ2-3; D gene unclear. V lost 4 bases and J 1 base, leaving 6 bases between the germline ends. This CDR3 has 13 amino acids. Germline V gene sequence: CDR1 SEHNR, CDR2 FQNEAQ (reference sequence). CDR3 residues: CASSYRGTDTQYF. CDR3 DNA: TGTGCCAGCAGCTACCGTGGCACAGATACGCAGTATTTT. The whole variable domain, remainder taken from reference TRBV7-9 and TRBJ2-3, is DTGVSQNPRHKITKRGQNVTFRCDPISEHNRLYWYRQTLGQGPEFLTYFQNEAQLEKSRLLSDRFSAERPKGSFSTLEIQRTEQGDSAMYLCASSYRGTDTQYFGPGTRLTVL.

This sequence joins TRBV5-1 and TRBJ1-6; 7 bases line up with TRBD1. From germline, CDR1 is SGHRS and CDR2 YFSETQ. This CDR3 has 17 amino acids. Germline trimming cut 2 bases from V and 0 bases from J; bases unmatched to any gene: 5. As DNA, the CDR3 is TGCGCCAGCAGCTTCGGGACAGATAGCTCCTATAATTCACCCCTCCACTTT. Amino acid sequence: CASSFGTDSSYNSPLHF.

The rearrangement uses TRBV20-1 and TRBJ2-1; no clear D gene. CDR1 DFQATT and CDR2 SNEGSKA come from the germline V gene (reference sequence). With 6 bases removed from V and 0 bases from J, the gap between germline ends came to 15 bases. The CDR3 spans 15 residues. Here the CDR3 reads CSANKDSSSYNEQFF. The DNA of the CDR3 is TGCAGTGCAAACAAAGACTCGAGCTCCTACAATGAGCAGTTCTTC.

The rearrangement links TRBV20-1 to TRBJ2-2; 10 bases line up with TRBD2. The CDR3 is 15 residues long. The V gene end was trimmed by 6 bases and the J gene end by 1 base; junction bases not matched to a gene: 5. Looked up from germline, CDR1 is DFQATT and CDR2 is SNEGSKA (reference sequence). In nucleotides, the CDR3 is TGCAGTGCCCCCTCTAGCGGGAGGAACACCGGGGAGCTGTTTTTT. Amino acid sequence: CSAPSSGRNTGELFF.

V gene TRBV7-9 combines with J gene TRBJ1-6; D is unresolved. The germline V and J ends were trimmed by 5 bases and 7 bases, with 6 bases remaining between them. The CDR3 consists of 12 residues. CDR1 is SEHNR, CDR2 FQNEAQ, per germline (reference sequence). The CDR3 DNA reads TGTGCCAGCAGCCCAGAGAATTCACCCCTCCACTTT. It encodes CASSPENSPLHF.

The genes are TRBV6-1 and TRBJ1-2; weak D call: TRBD1 (5 bases). Germline V gene sequence: CDR1 MNHNS, CDR2 SASEGT. The V end lost 6 bases, the J end lost 1 base, and 9 bases lay between the germline ends. The CDR3 sequence is 13 residues long. CDR3 residues: CASRRQINYGYTF. The CDR3, as DNA: TGTGCCAGCAGGAGACAGATTAACTATGGCTACACCTTC.

The chain is built from TRBV7-3 and TRBJ1-4; 9 bases are a match to TRBD1. Germline-derived CDR1 and CDR2 are SGHTA and FQGTGA. V lost 1 base and J lost 0; bases outside the gene matches: 9. The CDR3 is 19 amino acids. CDR3 sequence: CASSLRGTGKGATNEKLFF. The DNA of the CDR3 is TGTGCCAGCAGCTTAAGGGGGACAGGGAAGGGCGCAACTAATGAAAAACTGTTTTTT.

This clonotype was detected ten times or more. This chain joins TRBV5-1 and TRBJ1-2, with D maybe TRBD1 (6 bases). CDR1 and CDR2 from the germline V gene are SGHRS and YFSETQ. The CDR3 covers 16 residues. Trimming took off 0 bases at V and 1 base at J, with 13 bases between the two ends. CDR3 sequence (DNA): TGCGCCAGCAGCTTGGACCGGACAGCCCTTAACTATGGCTACACCTTC. Translation: CASSLDRTALNYGYTF.

To note about this clonotype: A much larger clone is a single base away; this may be a read error. This rearrangement joins TRBV10-3 to TRBJ2-2, with 7 bases fitting TRBD2. The germline CDR1 and CDR2 sequences are ENHRY and SYGVKD. With V trimmed by 0 bases and J by 3 bases, 4 bases remained unmatched. The CDR3 contains 16 residues. The CDR3 here is CAISESAGAYTGELFF. The CDR3 DNA reads as TGTGCCATCAGTGAGTCGGCGGGAGCATACACCGGGGAGCTGTTTTTT.

J is TRBJ2-2 and V is TRBV28; D call uncertain. The CDR3 length is 13 residues. CDR1 is MDHEN, CDR2 SYDVKM, per germline. Trimming pared 1 base from V and 3 bases from J, leaving 3 bases between. DNA of the CDR3: TGTGCCAGCAGTTTATTCCACACCGGGGAGCTGTTTTTT. Translation gives CASSLFHTGELFF.

The chain uses TRBV2 and TRBJ2-7; D gene unclear. V dropped 3 bases and J dropped 5 bases, with 17 bases sitting between them. The CDR3 spans 15 residues. The germline CDR1 and CDR2 sequences are SNHLY and FYNNEI. The CDR3 reads CASSEYRGPRDEQYF. As DNA, the CDR3 is TGTGCCAGCAGTGAGTACAGAGGCCCAAGGGACGAGCAGTACTTC.

The rearrangement uses TRBV27 and TRBJ1-6, with 7 bases identical to TRBD1. This CDR3 contains 15 residues. From germline, CDR1 is MNHEY and CDR2 SMNVEV (reference sequence). With 0 bases clipped from V and 8 bases from J, the junction kept 4 bases outside the gene matches. CDR3 amino acids: CASSLSGQTYSPLHF. The CDR3 bases are TGTGCCAGCAGTTTATCGGGACAGACCTATTCACCCCTCCACTTT.

V usage is TRBV29-1 and J usage is TRBJ2-3, with D perhaps given as TRBD1 or TRBD2 (6 bases each). This CDR3 has 14 amino acids. Germline assignment: CDR1 SQVTM and CDR2 ANQGSEA. Trimming took 4 bases from V and 2 from J, leaving 13 bases between them. CDR3 DNA: TGCAGCGTTGGAAGGGGGGCCCCCACAGATACGCAGTATTTT. Protein product: CSVGRGAPTDTQYF.

This clonotype occurred once. V usage is TRBV10-3 and J usage is TRBJ2-1, with 11 bases that match TRBD2. The germline V gene encodes CDR1 ENHRY and CDR2 SYGVKD. With 3 bases clipped from V and 5 bases from J, the junction kept 6 bases outside the gene matches. CDR3 size: 16 residues. CDR3 coding DNA: TGTGCCATCAGTGACGGGACTAGCGGAAAAAACAATGAGCAGTTCTTC. Protein sequence: CAISDGTSGKNNEQFF.

This sequence joins TRBV6-5 and TRBJ2-1; TRBD2 aligns across 11 bases. Germline V gene lookup returns CDR1 MNHEY and CDR2 SVGAGI. Losses at the gene ends were 5 bases for V and 10 bases for J; bases not matched to a gene: 1. The CDR3 is 12 residues long. The CDR3 region is CASSGLAGEQFF. CDR3 coding DNA: TGTGCCAGCAGTGGACTAGCGGGCGAGCAGTTCTTC.

This clonotype has just one count. The chain has TRBV5-1 and TRBJ2-1; D could derive from TRBD1 or TRBD2 (6 bases each). Looked up from germline, CDR1 is SGHRS and CDR2 is YFSETQ. The CDR3 consists of 16 residues. Trimming pared 3 bases from V and 5 bases from J, leaving 18 bases between. CDR3: CASSSEWGAGDNEQFF. As DNA, the CDR3 is TGCGCCAGCAGCTCGGAGTGGGGGGCCGGGGACAATGAGCAGTTCTTC.